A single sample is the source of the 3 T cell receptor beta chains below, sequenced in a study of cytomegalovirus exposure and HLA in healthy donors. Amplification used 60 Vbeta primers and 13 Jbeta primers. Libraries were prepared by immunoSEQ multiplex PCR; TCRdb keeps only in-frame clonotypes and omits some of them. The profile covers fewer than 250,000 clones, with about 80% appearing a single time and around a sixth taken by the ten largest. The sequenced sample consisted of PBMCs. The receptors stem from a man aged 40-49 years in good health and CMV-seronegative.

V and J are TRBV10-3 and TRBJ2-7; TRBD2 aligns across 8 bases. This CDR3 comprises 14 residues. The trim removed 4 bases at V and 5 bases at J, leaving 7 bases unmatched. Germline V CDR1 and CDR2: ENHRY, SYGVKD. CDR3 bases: TGTGCCATCAGTGGGACGGGGGGGTCGCACGAGCAGTACTTC. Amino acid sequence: CAISGTGGSHEQYF.

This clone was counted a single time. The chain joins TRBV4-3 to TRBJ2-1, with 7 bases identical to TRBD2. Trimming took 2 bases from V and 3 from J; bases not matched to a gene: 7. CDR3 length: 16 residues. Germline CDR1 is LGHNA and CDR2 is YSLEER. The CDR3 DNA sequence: TGCGCCAGCAGCCAAAATAGCGGCGGGGGCTACAATGAGCAGTTCTTC. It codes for CASSQNSGGGYNEQFF.

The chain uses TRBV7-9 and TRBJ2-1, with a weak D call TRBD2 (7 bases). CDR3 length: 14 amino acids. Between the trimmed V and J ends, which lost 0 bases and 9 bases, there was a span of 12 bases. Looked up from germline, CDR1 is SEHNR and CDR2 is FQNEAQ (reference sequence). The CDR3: CASSLAKGGVEQFF. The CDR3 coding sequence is TGTGCCAGCAGCTTAGCAAAGGGGGGGGTTGAGCAGTTCTTC.